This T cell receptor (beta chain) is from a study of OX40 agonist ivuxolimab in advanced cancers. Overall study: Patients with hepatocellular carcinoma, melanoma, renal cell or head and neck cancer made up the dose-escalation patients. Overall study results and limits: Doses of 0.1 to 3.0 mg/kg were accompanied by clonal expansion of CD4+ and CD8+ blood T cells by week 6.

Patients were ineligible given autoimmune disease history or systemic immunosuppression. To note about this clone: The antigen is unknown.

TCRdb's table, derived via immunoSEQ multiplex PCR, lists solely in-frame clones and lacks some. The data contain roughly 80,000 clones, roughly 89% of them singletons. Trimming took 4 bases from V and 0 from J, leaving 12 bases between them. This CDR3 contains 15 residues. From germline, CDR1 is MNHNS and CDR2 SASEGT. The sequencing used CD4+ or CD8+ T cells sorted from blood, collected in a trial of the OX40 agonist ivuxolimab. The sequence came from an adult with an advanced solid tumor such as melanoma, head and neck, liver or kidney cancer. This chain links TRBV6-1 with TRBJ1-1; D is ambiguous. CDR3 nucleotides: TGTGCCAGCAGTGCGCGGACGGGGTTGAACACTGAAGCTTTCTTT. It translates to CASSARTGLNTEAFF.